The entry that follows covers one TCR beta chain sequence. The entry originates in a study of technical replicates of blood from several donors. J lost 5 bases, V lost 0 bases, and 9 bases had no gene match. This CDR3 has 17 amino acids. Germline V CDR1 and CDR2: SGHRS, YFSETQ. Method: immunoSEQ multiplex PCR; TCRdb's copy keeps in-frame clones and lacks some. The sample holds tens of thousands of clones, 96% seen once. The TCR originated in a human donor in good health. The sequenced material came from T cells isolated from PBMCs. This sequence joins TRBV5-1 and TRBJ2-1; 9 bases agree with TRBD2. CDR3 residues: CASSLAGGRGHNNEQFF. The CDR3 region has the DNA TGCGCCAGCAGCTTGGCTGGCGGGAGGGGGCATAACAATGAGCAGTTCTTC.